This T cell receptor (beta chain) was captured in a study of cytomegalovirus exposure and HLA in healthy donors. The PCR had 60 Vbeta and 13 Jbeta primers. The data were produced by immunoSEQ multiplex PCR, yet TCRdb's version contains in-frame clones alone and is incomplete. The table includes roughly 230,000 clones, around nine tenths detected once. Study-level results: High specificity and sensitivity for cytomegalovirus status were reported for the classifier.

About this clone itself: Its specificity is not known.

Per the germline V gene, CDR1 is SGHAT and CDR2 is FQNNGV. Trimming stripped 2 bases from V and 4 bases from J, with 14 bases between. The CDR3 is made up of 16 amino acids. The chain carries TRBV11-2 and TRBJ2-2; D may be TRBD2 (6 bases). Specimen: PBMCs. The origin of this receptor is a girl aged 2 to 9 in good health and CMV-seronegative. The CDR3 loop is CASSLHPGVGTGELFF. The CDR3 coding sequence is TGTGCCAGCAGCTTACATCCGGGAGTGGGCACCGGGGAGCTGTTTTTT.